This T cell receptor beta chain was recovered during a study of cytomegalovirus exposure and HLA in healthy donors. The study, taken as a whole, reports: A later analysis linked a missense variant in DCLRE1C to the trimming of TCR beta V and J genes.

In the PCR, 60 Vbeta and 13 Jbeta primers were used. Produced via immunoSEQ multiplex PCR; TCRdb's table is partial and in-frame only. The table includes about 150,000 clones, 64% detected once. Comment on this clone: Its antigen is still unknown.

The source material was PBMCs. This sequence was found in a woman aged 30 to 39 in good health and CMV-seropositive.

CDR3 sequence (DNA): TGTGCCAGCCTACTTGCCACCAGGGGGACCCAGTACTTC. Translated: CASLLATRGTQYF. V usage is TRBV2 and J usage is TRBJ2-5; TRBD1 might be the D (6 bases). The CDR3 totals 13 residues. The V and J ends lost 8 bases and 7 bases respectively, with 17 bases between them. CDR1 and CDR2 (germline): SNHLY, FYNNEI.